The next 20 T cell receptor beta chains were all read from a single sample in a study of T cells in tumors after PD-1 blockade. Using immunoSEQ multiplex PCR, the repertoire was profiled, and TCRdb retains in-frame clones only, with some absent. The repertoire consists of about 47,000 clones, with more than 65% occurring once and the leading ten covering around 9.3%. Sequenced material: PBMCs, taken before anti-PD-1 therapy. The receptors stem from a human donor with advanced basal cell or squamous cell carcinoma (not recorded which).

The gene calls are TRBV2 and TRBJ2-1; D might be TRBD1 (5 bases). CDR1 is SNHLY, CDR2 FYNNEI, per germline. The germline V and J ends were trimmed by 0 bases and 4 bases, with 13 bases remaining between them. This CDR3 comprises 16 residues. The CDR3 region has the DNA TGTGCCAGCAGTGAAGCCGCCAGGGTTATTTACAATGAGCAGTTCTTC. The encoded protein is CASSEAARVIYNEQFF. Together with reference TRBV2 and TRBJ2-1, the CDR3 gives the full variable domain: EPEVTQTPSHQVTQMGQEVILRCVPISNHLYFYWYRQILGQKVEFLVSFYNNEISEKSEIFDDQFSVERPDGSNFTLKIRSTKLEDSAMYFCASSEAARVIYNEQFFGPGTRLTVL.

This clone was seen a few times. V and J are TRBV5-4 and TRBJ1-1; TRBD1 is a possible D gene (5 bases). Germline CDR1 and CDR2: SGHNT and YYREEE (reference sequence). Trimming took 1 base from V and 5 from J, leaving 9 bases between them. The CDR3 is 13 residues long. The chain's CDR3 is CASSLSGGTEAFF. In nucleotides, the CDR3 is TGTGCCAGCAGCTTGTCGGGGGGTACTGAAGCTTTCTTT.

This chain connects TRBV21-1 to TRBJ2-1; TRBD2 is taken as the D call from the table, unchecked against the DNA. TRBV21-1 is reported as a pseudogene. CDR3 length: 17 amino acids. DNA of the CDR3: TGTGCCAGCAGCAAAGGAACTAGCGGGAGCTCCTACAATGAGCAGTTCTTC. Translating gives CASSKGTSGSSYNEQFF.

The chain employs TRBV5-6 and TRBJ1-3, with TRBD1 identical over 7 bases. V dropped 5 bases and J dropped 0; count of bases not matched to a gene: 5. Germline assignment: CDR1 SGHDT and CDR2 YYEEEE. The CDR3 runs 15 residues. The CDR3 here is CASRPTGDSGNTIYF. In DNA, the CDR3 is TGTGCCAGCAGACCTACAGGGGACTCTGGAAACACCATATATTTT.

This clone was seen only a few times. CDR3 coding DNA: TGTGCCAGTAGTATCCTAGCGGGATTGAACACCGGGGAGCTGTTTTTT. Amino acids: CASSILAGLNTGELFF. The chain links TRBV19 to TRBJ2-2, with TRBD2 matching over 9 bases. This CDR3 contains 16 residues. Germline CDR1 reads LNHDA; CDR2 reads SQIVND (reference sequence). Losses at the gene ends were 3 bases for V and 1 base for J; bases not matched to a gene: 3.

The V gene is TRBV4-1, the J gene TRBJ1-5; no clear D gene. Germline lookup yields CDR1 MGHRA and CDR2 YSYEKL. The ends were cut back, 0 bases at V and 2 bases at J, with 11 bases in the middle. CDR3 length equals 16 residues. CDR3 nucleotide sequence: TGCGCCAGCAGCCAAGATATGAGGGAGGGCAATCAGCCCCAGCATTTT. Translation: CASSQDMREGNQPQHF.

The V gene is TRBV19, the J gene TRBJ1-1; a weak D match, TRBD1 (6 bases). Germline loops: CDR1 LNHDA, CDR2 SQIVND (reference sequence). The V end was cut by 5 bases, the J end by 4 bases, with 14 bases between. The CDR3 runs 14 residues. The CDR3 spells CASSVQGLPTEAFF. CDR3 bases: TGTGCCAGTAGTGTACAGGGCTTGCCCACTGAAGCTTTCTTT.

This chain uses TRBV5-4 with TRBJ2-3; TRBD2 aligns across 7 bases. The CDR3 length is 14 residues. Germline assignment: CDR1 SGHNT and CDR2 YYREEE (reference sequence). V lost 3 bases to trimming and J lost 2 bases; unmatched junction nucleotides: 3. The CDR3 is CASSWDYLTDTQYF. CDR3 nucleotide sequence: TGTGCCAGCAGCTGGGACTACCTCACAGATACGCAGTATTTT.

The rearrangement joins TRBV19 to TRBJ1-2; 8 bases fit TRBD1. Germline V lookup: CDR1 LNHDA, CDR2 SQIVND (reference sequence). This CDR3 has 12 amino acids. The V gene end was trimmed by 4 bases and the J gene end by 8 bases; junction bases not matched to a gene: 3. This CDR3 is CASSKQGEGYTF. The CDR3, as DNA: TGTGCCAGTAGTAAACAGGGGGAAGGCTACACCTTC.

About this clone itself: Other DNA sequences in the sample encode the same CDR3. The chain uses TRBV13 and TRBJ2-3, with 13 bases matching TRBD2. The V gene end was trimmed by 6 bases and the J gene end by 4 bases; junction bases not matched to a gene: 7. The CDR3 runs to 16 residues. Per germline, CDR1 PRHDT and CDR2 FYEKMQ (reference sequence). The chain's CDR3 is CASSFRTSGSADTQYF. In DNA, the CDR3 is TGTGCCAGCAGTTTCCGGACTAGCGGGAGCGCAGATACGCAGTATTTT. The variable domain in full, with the rest retrieved from reference TRBV13 and TRBJ2-3, is AAGVIQSPRHLIKEKRETATLKCYPIPRHDTVYWYQQGPGQDPQFLISFYEKMQSDKGSIPDRFSAQQFSDYHSELNMSSLELGDSALYFCASSFRTSGSADTQYFGPGTRLTVL.

This chain joins TRBV2 and TRBJ2-5, with D perhaps matching TRBD1 or TRBD2 (5 bases each). The CDR3 sequence is 13 residues long. V shed 6 bases and J shed 9 bases, with 17 bases lying between them. Germline CDR1 reads SNHLY; CDR2 reads FYNNEI. CDR3 nucleotides: TGTGCCAGCAGCGAGGGGCCGGTATGGCCCCAGTACTTC. This encodes CASSEGPVWPQYF.

The DNA for the CDR3 is TGTGCCAGCAGCCAAGTTAGTTACGAGCAGTACTTC. Translated: CASSQVSYEQYF. The chain employs TRBV3-1 (or the pseudogene TRBV3-2) and TRBJ2-7; D is unclear. CDR3 length equals 12 residues. V dropped 1 base and J dropped 4 bases, with 5 bases sitting between them. Germline CDR1 reads LGHDT; CDR2 reads YNNKEL (reference sequence).

V and J are TRBV27 and TRBJ1-1; D might be TRBD1 (6 bases). The CDR3 consists of 13 residues. Germline V gene sequence: CDR1 MNHEY, CDR2 SMNVEV (reference sequence). V lost 1 base and J lost 4, with 7 bases in between. The CDR3 protein is CASSLWGPTEAFF. The CDR3 DNA follows: TGTGCCAGCAGTTTATGGGGGCCCACTGAAGCTTTCTTT.

The chain is built from TRBV28 and TRBJ1-4; TRBD1 is a possible D gene (6 bases). There are 17 residues in the CDR3. Trimming pared 5 bases from V and 7 bases from J, leaving 23 bases between. Germline lookup yields CDR1 MDHEN and CDR2 SYDVKM. CDR3 region: CASSPPVGQGIFEKLFF. The CDR3 DNA reads as TGTGCCAGCAGTCCCCCGGTGGGCCAGGGGATTTTTGAAAAACTGTTTTTT.

The genes are TRBV6-1 and TRBJ1-5; D gene uncertain. The CDR3 length is 16 residues. CDR1 is MNHNS, CDR2 SASEGT, per germline. V lost 4 bases, J lost 2 bases, and 15 bases lay in between. In nucleotides, the CDR3 is TGTGCCAGCAGTGCCACCACGAATTGGGGCAATCAGCCCCAGCATTTT. Its protein is CASSATTNWGNQPQHF.

The chain links TRBV28 to TRBJ2-1; the D gene is possibly TRBD1 (5 bases). The V gene's germline CDR1 is MDHEN and CDR2 SYDVKM. This CDR3 comprises 15 residues. V shed 3 bases and J shed 4 bases, with 13 bases lying between them. The chain's CDR3 is CASSFPGAAYNEQFF. CDR3 nucleotide sequence: TGTGCCAGCAGTTTCCCTGGGGCTGCGTACAATGAGCAGTTCTTC.

The chain carries TRBV7-8 and TRBJ2-1; 7 positions match TRBD2. J lost 4 bases, V lost 2 bases, and 5 bases had no gene match. The CDR3 is made up of 15 amino acids. From germline, CDR1 is SGHVS and CDR2 FQNEAQ. The CDR3 DNA is TGTGCCAGCAGCTTATCTAGCGGCTATTACAATGAGCAGTTCTTC. It encodes CASSLSSGYYNEQFF.

This clone has a handful of counts. J is TRBJ1-5 and V is TRBV6-5; D not certain. Deletions cut 6 bases from V and 7 bases from J, with 13 bases between. Germline V lookup: CDR1 MNHEY, CDR2 SVGAGI. This CDR3 comprises 13 residues. The CDR3, as DNA: TGTGCCAGCAGATCACGACCGGACCAGCCCCAGCATTTT. Translated, it gives CASRSRPDQPQHF.

The chain couples TRBV4-1 to TRBJ2-7; D ambiguous. CDR3 length: 14 residues. Trimming pared 0 bases from V and 6 bases from J, leaving 12 bases between. CDR1 is MGHRA, CDR2 YSYEKL, per germline. CDR3 residues: CASSQDYGVGEQYF. CDR3 nucleotide sequence: TGCGCCAGCAGCCAAGATTATGGGGTCGGCGAGCAGTACTTC.

V usage is TRBV28 and J usage is TRBJ2-6, with 9 bases lining up with TRBD1. V lost 4 bases and J lost 0; bases outside the gene matches: 7. CDR1 and CDR2 from the germline V gene are MDHEN and SYDVKM. There are 18 residues in the CDR3. The CDR3 protein is CASSSWTGANSGANVLTF. The CDR3 DNA sequence: TGTGCCAGCAGTTCGTGGACAGGGGCCAACTCTGGGGCCAACGTCCTGACTTTC.